Listed here are 22 T cell receptor beta chains from one sample, sequenced in a study of T cells in localized non-small cell lung cancer. Repertoires were generated with immunoSEQ multiplex PCR, while TCRdb's copy carries only in-frame clones and drops some. The sample includes approximately 2,000 clones, around 32% seen only once; the top ten take approximately 7%. This sample comprised lung tumor tissue, obtained before any cancer treatment. The receptors derive from a male donor aged 60 or older with stage I squamous cell lung carcinoma.

The V gene is TRBV29-1, the J gene TRBJ2-1, with D possibly TRBD2 on 5 matching bases. Looked up from germline, CDR1 is SQVTM and CDR2 is ANQGSEA. The CDR3 has 13 residues. Between the trimmed V and J ends, which lost 6 bases and 6 bases, there was a span of 15 bases. CDR3 residues: CSVSGLGSNEQFF. For the CDR3, the DNA is TGCAGCGTCTCCGGACTTGGTAGCAATGAGCAGTTCTTC.

The chain is built from TRBV5-1 and TRBJ2-5, with TRBD2 identical over 11 bases. Germline-derived CDR1 and CDR2 are SGHRS and YFSETQ. V dropped 4 bases and J dropped 4; count of bases not matched to a gene: 3. The CDR3 length is 14 residues. CDR3 sequence (DNA): TGCGCCAGCAGCAAGACTAGCGGGGCAGAGACCCAGTACTTC. Its protein is CASSKTSGAETQYF.

The V gene is TRBV19, the J gene TRBJ2-1, with D possibly being TRBD2 (7 bases). The CDR3 has 14 amino acids. Germline CDR1 LNHDA, CDR2 SQIVND (reference sequence). V dropped 4 bases and J dropped 7 bases, with 14 bases sitting between them. CDR3 protein: CASSTLGGGNEQFF. The CDR3 nucleotides are TGTGCCAGTAGTACCCTAGGGGGAGGGAATGAGCAGTTCTTC.

This clone has more than one count but fewer than ten. The V and J genes are TRBV19 and TRBJ2-7, with TRBD1 matching over 9 bases. V gave up 0 bases and J gave up 5 bases; unmatched junction bases: 2. The germline CDR1 and CDR2 sequences are LNHDA and SQIVND (reference sequence). CDR3 length: 14 amino acids. The CDR3 protein is CASSIDRTGDEQYF. The CDR3 nucleotides read TGTGCCAGTAGTATAGACAGGACAGGGGACGAGCAGTACTTC.

The V call is TRBV29-1, the J call TRBJ2-5; 8 nucleotides line up with TRBD2. The CDR3 loop spans 13 amino acids. V was pared by 8 bases and J by 3 bases, with 8 bases of the junction left unmatched. CDR1 SQVTM and CDR2 ANQGSEA come from the germline V gene. The CDR3 sequence is CSSRPAGEETQYF. As DNA, the CDR3 is TGCAGCTCCAGACCAGCGGGGGAAGAGACCCAGTACTTC.

This clone came up a few times. The chain couples TRBV7-8 to TRBJ2-1; possibly TRBD1 or TRBD2 for D (5 bases each). CDR3 size: 13 residues. Germline lookup yields CDR1 SGHVS and CDR2 FQNEAQ. Between the trimmed V and J ends, which lost 5 bases and 9 bases, there was a span of 14 bases. CDR3 amino acids: CASSLTVRGEQFF. Here the CDR3 DNA reads TGTGCCAGCAGCCTGACAGTCCGGGGTGAGCAGTTCTTC.

By sample fraction, this clone is medium-sized (0.01 to 0.1%). The V gene is TRBV6-8, the J gene TRBJ1-1; maybe TRBD1 (5 bases). V lost 5 bases, J lost 0 bases, and 19 bases lay in between. This CDR3 region has 17 residues. The germline V gene has CDR1 MNHGY and CDR2 SAAAGT. CDR3 bases: TGTGCCAGCAGTGACAGAATACAGGCCGCCTTGAACACTGAAGCTTTCTTT. Its translation is CASSDRIQAALNTEAFF.

The chain has TRBV18 and TRBJ1-2; TRBD1 aligns across 9 bases. Germline V gene data show CDR1 as KGHSH and CDR2 as LQKENI. V lost 3 bases, J lost 4 bases, and 6 bases stayed unmatched. CDR3 length: 15 amino acids. Written as DNA, the CDR3 is TGTGCCAGCTCACCCGACGACAGGGGGGGCTATGGCTACACCTTC. Encoded protein: CASSPDDRGGYGYTF.

Only a few counts were recorded for this clone. The genes are TRBV6-8 and TRBJ2-7; TRBD1 aligns across 8 bases. CDR1 and CDR2 (germline): MNHGY, SAAAGT. V was clipped by 5 bases and J by 3 bases; unmatched bases: 9. The CDR3 has 15 residues. CDR3 residues: CASSGGTGKFYEQYF. CDR3 sequence (DNA): TGTGCCAGCAGTGGAGGGACAGGCAAGTTCTACGAGCAGTACTTC.

The chain couples TRBV11-3 to TRBJ1-1; 9 bases align to TRBD1. CDR3 size: 15 residues. Looked up from germline, CDR1 is SGHNT and CDR2 is YENEEA. V lost 5 bases to trimming and J lost 1 base; unmatched junction nucleotides: 5. For the CDR3, the DNA is TGTGCCAGCAGCCCCCGGGACAGGGAGAACACTGAAGCTTTCTTT. Translated, it gives CASSPRDRENTEAFF.

Only a few counts were recorded for this clone. The chain employs TRBV19 and TRBJ2-5; the D gene is possibly TRBD1 (5 bases). Germline CDR1 and CDR2: LNHDA and SQIVND (reference sequence). V was cut by 2 bases and J by 2 bases, with 6 bases left in between. This CDR3 has 13 amino acids. The CDR3 DNA follows: TGTGCCAGTAGTATACGACAGCAAGAGACCCAGTACTTC. Its protein product is CASSIRQQETQYF.

In its sample, this clone ranks as large. V is TRBV19 and J is TRBJ2-2; D possibly corresponds to TRBD1 (7 bases). Germline CDR1 is LNHDA and CDR2 is SQIVND (reference sequence). CDR3 length: 16 amino acids. The V gene lost 9 bases and the J gene lost 0 bases, with 17 bases spanning the gap. The CDR3 DNA reads TGTGCCAGCTACGGGGGACAGTCTCCGAACACCGGGGAGCTGTTTTTT. It codes for CASYGGQSPNTGELFF.

The gene calls are TRBV12-5 and TRBJ2-2; D remains unclear. Per the germline V gene, CDR1 is LGHNT and CDR2 is FRNRAP. Trimming removed 8 bases from V and 1 base from J, with 14 bases in between. The CDR3 extends over 15 amino acids. The CDR3 nucleotides are TGTGCTAGTTCTTCAGCGCCTTTGAACACCGGGGAGCTGTTTTTT. Translated, it gives CASSSAPLNTGELFF.

V usage is TRBV18 and J usage is TRBJ2-3; D is unclear. Per germline, CDR1 KGHSH and CDR2 LQKENI. CDR3 length equals 12 residues. Trimming left V 3 bases short and J 3 bases short, with 4 bases between. In DNA form, the CDR3 reads TGTGCCAGCTCACCCGCGACAGATACGCAGTATTTT. Its protein is CASSPATDTQYF.

CDR3 DNA: TGTGCCTCCGGAGGCGGGCCCCAAGAGACCCAGTACTTC. Protein product: CASGGGPQETQYF. The V gene is TRBV19, the J gene TRBJ2-5, with a weak D call TRBD2 (5 bases). The CDR3 has 13 amino acids. The V gene's germline CDR1 is LNHDA and CDR2 SQIVND (reference sequence). Trimming removed 11 bases from V and 1 base from J, with 14 bases in between.

This clone was counted between two and nine times. The chain uses TRBV28 and TRBJ2-7; the D gene could be TRBD1 or TRBD2 (5 bases each). The CDR3 contains 17 residues. CDR1 and CDR2 (germline): MDHEN, SYDVKM. Trimming took off 3 bases at V and 0 bases at J, with 18 bases between the two ends. The CDR3 DNA reads TGTGCCAGCAGTTTTGGGGCCGGGAAAAAAACCTCCTACGAGCAGTACTTC. Translating it yields CASSFGAGKKTSYEQYF.

The V gene is TRBV18, the J gene TRBJ1-1, with D unresolved. V gave up 6 bases and J gave up 3 bases, with 11 bases separating them. The CDR3 is made up of 13 amino acids. Germline CDR1 and CDR2: KGHSH and LQKENI. The CDR3: CASSQTRDTEAFF. Here the CDR3 DNA reads TGTGCCAGCTCCCAAACGAGGGACACTGAAGCTTTCTTT.

The rearrangement links TRBV10-2 to TRBJ2-7; the D gene could be TRBD1 or TRBD2 (5 bases each). The CDR3 loop spans 15 amino acids. Trimming left V 4 bases short and J 3 bases short, with 16 bases between. Germline-derived CDR1 and CDR2 are WSHSY and SAAADI. CDR3 DNA: TGCGCCAGCAGTGGGACGGGACCCACCGACTACGAGCAGTACTTC. It codes for CASSGTGPTDYEQYF.

This chain links TRBV5-1 with TRBJ2-5; 9 bases map to TRBD2. V lost 0 bases to trimming and J lost 1 base; unmatched junction nucleotides: 10. CDR3 length equals 18 residues. Germline values: CDR1 SGHRS, CDR2 YFSETQ. This chain's CDR3 is CASSLGGVAGGPQETQYF. The DNA for the CDR3 is TGCGCCAGCAGCTTGGGAGGAGTGGCGGGGGGGCCCCAAGAGACCCAGTACTTC. Drawing the rest from reference TRBV5-1 and TRBJ2-5, the complete variable domain is KAGVTQTPRYLIKTRGQQVTLSCSPISGHRSVSWYQQTPGQGLQFLFEYFSETQRNKGNFPGRFSGRQFSNSRSEMNVSTLELGDSALYLCASSLGGVAGGPQETQYFGPGTRLLVL.

The V call is TRBV9, the J call TRBJ1-1, with D tentatively TRBD1 (5 bases). Germline V CDR1 and CDR2: SGDLS, YYNGEE. Between the trimmed V and J ends, which lost 4 bases and 0 bases, there was a span of 25 bases. This CDR3 contains 19 residues. This CDR3 reads CASSLSPTDTRSMNTEAFF. The DNA of the CDR3 is TGTGCCAGCAGCCTCAGCCCGACAGACACACGCTCTATGAACACTGAAGCTTTCTTT.

This clone is medium-sized (0.01 to 0.1%) within its sample. The V call is TRBV2, the J call TRBJ2-3, with 10 nucleotides matching TRBD1. This CDR3 is 16 amino acids long. V was clipped by 6 bases and J by 4 bases; unmatched bases: 10. Germline V gene data show CDR1 as SNHLY and CDR2 as FYNNEI. The DNA for the CDR3 is TGTGCCAGCAGCGACAGCAGGACAGGGGGTGCAGATACGCAGTATTTT. As protein: CASSDSRTGGADTQYF.

J is TRBJ1-6 and V is TRBV19; weak D call: TRBD1 (6 bases). Germline CDR1 LNHDA, CDR2 SQIVND (reference sequence). V was cut by 4 bases and J by 10 bases, with 14 bases left in between. The length of the CDR3 is 14 residues. Here the CDR3 reads CASSTAGERSPLHF. The CDR3 DNA reads TGTGCCAGTAGTACCGCAGGGGAACGATCACCCCTCCACTTT.